The T cell receptor (beta chain) under discussion was sequenced for a study of breast tumors, draining lymph nodes, adjacent tissues. Findings of the study overall: Tumor T cell lymph node origin was a supported hypothesis, not proven. Tumors had less TCR diversity than lymph nodes, more than nontumor tissue. Luminal-like breast cancer showed significantly greater tumor-nontumor repertoire similarity than basal-like breast cancer did. The data were judged consistent with most tumor T cells coming from lymph node and expanding in tumor.

Via MiXCR, TCRdb re-called the multiplex PCR reads, giving one row per CDR3 protein. This sample has tens of thousands of distinct CDR3 sequences, with 35% to 50% found just once. Germline V lookup: CDR1 SEHNR, CDR2 FQNEAQ (reference sequence). The ends lost 1 base at V and 5 bases at J; junction bases unmatched: 7. There are 16 residues in the CDR3. Note on this clonotype: The antigen remains undetermined.

This rearrangement joins TRBV7-9 to TRBJ1-4, with 7 bases lining up with TRBD1. The sample taken for sequencing was breast tumor tissue. This sequence originates from a female donor with breast cancer. Some clones in this sample may be carry-over from other donors' samples. The CDR3 loop reads CASSLGQGGQNEKLFF. DNA of the CDR3: TGTGCCAGCAGCTTAGGACAGGGAGGACAGAATGAAAAACTGTTTTTT.